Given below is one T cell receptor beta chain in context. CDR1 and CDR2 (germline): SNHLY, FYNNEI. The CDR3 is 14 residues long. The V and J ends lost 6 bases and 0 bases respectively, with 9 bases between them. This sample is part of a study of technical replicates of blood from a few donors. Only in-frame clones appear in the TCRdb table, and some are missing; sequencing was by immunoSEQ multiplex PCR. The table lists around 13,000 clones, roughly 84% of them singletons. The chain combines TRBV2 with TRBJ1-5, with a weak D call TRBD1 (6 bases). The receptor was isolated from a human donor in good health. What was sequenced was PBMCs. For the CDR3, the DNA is TGTGCCAGCAGCGTACAGGGTAGCAATCAGCCCCAGCATTTT. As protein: CASSVQGSNQPQHF.